A single sample is the source of the 18 T cell receptor beta chains below, sequenced in a study of blood T cell repertoires in COVID-19. Produced via immunoSEQ multiplex PCR; TCRdb's table is partial and in-frame only. The sample contains some 190,000 clones, 70% to 90% of which appear only once. The sample comprised peripheral blood. The receptors shown here come from a woman aged 40 to 50 who had recovered from COVID-19.

The V gene is TRBV7-6, the J gene TRBJ2-1; the D gene is possibly TRBD2 (6 bases). V lost 5 bases and J 4 bases, leaving 18 bases between the germline ends. The CDR3 loop spans 16 amino acids. Germline V gene data show CDR1 as SGHVS and CDR2 as FNYEAQ. CDR3 region: CASSPSGDRDYNEQFF. CDR3 DNA: TGTGCCAGCAGCCCCTCGGGAGACAGAGATTACAATGAGCAGTTCTTC. The whole variable domain, filled in from reference TRBV7-6 and TRBJ2-1, reads GAGVSQSPRYKVTKRGQDVALRCDPISGHVSLYWYRQALGQGPEFLTYFNYEAQQDKSGLPNDRFSAERPEGSISTLTIQRTEQRDSAMYRCASSPSGDRDYNEQFFGPGTRLTVL.

Only a few counts were recorded for this clone. This sequence joins TRBV20-1 and TRBJ2-3; 10 bases agree with TRBD2. Trimming took 3 bases from V and 4 from J; bases not matched to a gene: 7. There are 15 residues in the CDR3. The germline V gene has CDR1 DFQATT and CDR2 SNEGSKA (reference sequence). DNA for the CDR3: TGCAGTGCTAGTCGGGCTAGCGGGAGATCAGATACGCAGTATTTT. It yields the protein CSASRASGRSDTQYF.

The chain employs TRBV4-1 and TRBJ1-1; TRBD1 is a possible D gene (5 bases). V lost 0 bases and J 1 base, leaving 18 bases between the germline ends. The CDR3 extends over 18 amino acids. Germline assignment: CDR1 MGHRA and CDR2 YSYEKL. Here the CDR3 DNA reads TGCGCCAGCAGCCAAGATTGGGGCAACAGGAAGAGGAACACTGAAGCTTTCTTT. Translating it yields CASSQDWGNRKRNTEAFF.

This rearrangement joins TRBV18 to TRBJ1-1; D gene ambiguous. CDR3 length: 13 residues. The V gene's germline CDR1 is KGHSH and CDR2 LQKENI. Deletions cut 2 bases from V and 6 bases from J, with 10 bases between. CDR3 amino acids: CASSPKAEAEAFF. The CDR3 region has the DNA TGTGCCAGCTCACCAAAGGCGGAGGCTGAAGCTTTCTTT.

The chain uses TRBV5-6 and TRBJ1-1; 10 nucleotides align to TRBD1. The CDR3 extends over 17 amino acids. The V and J ends lost 5 bases and 0 bases, in that order; junction bases with no gene match: 10. Per germline, CDR1 SGHDT and CDR2 YYEEEE. CDR3 in DNA: TGTGCCAGCAGTCGACCGGGACAGGGGTTCATGAACACTGAAGCTTTCTTT. Translation: CASSRPGQGFMNTEAFF.

This chain links TRBV7-9 with TRBJ1-6; possibly TRBD1 for D (6 bases). V shed 0 bases and J shed 0 bases, with 12 bases lying between them. CDR1 is SEHNR and CDR2 is FQNEAQ in the germline V gene (reference sequence). This CDR3 comprises 18 residues. The CDR3 region has the DNA TGTGCCAGCAGCTTAGCGGGGGCGGCGAGCTCCTATAATTCACCCCTCCACTTT. Protein: CASSLAGAASSYNSPLHF.

A single count supports this clone. CDR3 nucleotides: TGCGCCAGCAGCCAAGAATTATCGGGGACTGGGGCCAACGTCCTGACTTTC. Encoded protein: CASSQELSGTGANVLTF. This rearrangement joins TRBV4-3 to TRBJ2-6; D is perhaps TRBD2 (5 bases). V gave up 0 bases and J gave up 2 bases, with 11 bases separating them. The CDR3 loop spans 17 amino acids. The V gene's germline CDR1 is LGHNA and CDR2 YSLEER.

The J gene is TRBJ2-3, the V gene TRBV9; no clear D gene. V was cut by 3 bases and J by 0 bases, with 11 bases left in between. The CDR3 totals 15 residues. Germline loops: CDR1 SGDLS, CDR2 YYNGEE. CDR3 sequence (DNA): TGTGCCAGCAGCGCCAGACCACTAAGCACAGATACGCAGTATTTT. Its protein product is CASSARPLSTDTQYF. The whole variable domain, filled in from reference TRBV9 and TRBJ2-3, reads DSGVTQTPKHLITATGQRVTLRCSPRSGDLSVYWYQQSLDQGLQFLIQYYNGEERAKGNILERFSAQQFPDLHSELNLSSLELGDSALYFCASSARPLSTDTQYFGPGTRLTVL.

This clone was recorded only once. The chain uses TRBV7-9 and TRBJ2-5; 11 nucleotides line up with TRBD2. V lost 4 bases and J lost 6; bases outside the gene matches: 4. Germline V gives CDR1 SEHNR, CDR2 FQNEAQ (reference sequence). The CDR3 runs 14 residues. The CDR3, as DNA: TGTGCCAGCAGCTCTCAGACTAGCGGGAAGACCCAGTACTTC. It translates to CASSSQTSGKTQYF.

Turning to this clone: The conserved phenylalanine or tryptophan is not found at the CDR3 terminus, so this likely reflects a read error. Because the CDR3's place on the DNA is in doubt, the DNA is left out and the CDR3 is given as listed by TCRdb. The rearrangement uses TRBV27 and TRBJ2-3; the table's D call, TRBD2, has no DNA check behind it. The CDR3 comprises 14 residues, both ends counted. Germline V gene sequence: CDR1 MNHEY, CDR2 SMNVEV (reference sequence). CDR3 region: CASSLTPGGSRLTL.

Only a few counts were recorded for this clone. The gene calls are TRBV4-3 and TRBJ2-7; possibly TRBD2 for D (5 bases). Germline V gives CDR1 LGHNA, CDR2 YSLEER. With 1 base removed from V and 3 bases from J, the gap between germline ends came to 13 bases. The CDR3 contains 15 residues. The CDR3 loop is CASSQGEARVYEQYF. CDR3 DNA: TGCGCCAGCAGCCAAGGAGAAGCGAGGGTCTACGAGCAGTACTTC.

J is TRBJ2-7 and V is TRBV6-5, with a possible D match to TRBD2 (6 bases). This CDR3 comprises 16 residues. CDR1 and CDR2 (germline): MNHEY, SVGAGI. Trimming cost V 2 bases and J 1 base, with 15 bases left between them. CDR3 DNA sequence: TGTGCCAGCAGTTACCAAGGGACTCTCGAATCCTACGAGCAGTACTTC. Residues: CASSYQGTLESYEQYF.

The chain couples TRBV7-2 to TRBJ2-3; no clear D. The CDR3 is made up of 14 amino acids. Germline lookup yields CDR1 SGHTA and CDR2 FQGNSA. V was cut by 2 bases and J by 3 bases, with 9 bases left in between. CDR3 loop: CASSLMLATDTQYF. The CDR3 DNA reads TGTGCCAGCAGCTTAATGTTAGCTACAGATACGCAGTATTTT. Full variable domain (rest looked up from reference TRBV7-2 and TRBJ2-3): GAGVSQSPSNKVTEKGKDVELRCDPISGHTALYWYRQSLGQGLEFLIYFQGNSAPDKSGLPSDRFSAERTGGSVSTLTIQRTQQEDSAVYLCASSLMLATDTQYFGPGTRLTVL.

The CDR3, as DNA: TGTGCCAGCAGCCAAGACCAACGGGAGACCGACGAGCAGTACTTC. As protein: CASSQDQRETDEQYF. The chain is built from TRBV4-2 and TRBJ2-7, with D perhaps TRBD2 (6 bases). V was cut by 0 bases and J by 5 bases, with 14 bases left in between. The CDR3 contains 15 residues. Germline V gene sequence: CDR1 LGHNA, CDR2 YNFKEQ.

This clone showed up just once. CDR3 sequence: CASSEQAGANTEAFF. CDR3 nucleotides: TGTGCCAGCAGTGAACAGGCAGGGGCGAACACTGAAGCTTTCTTT. The chain is built from TRBV2 and TRBJ1-1, with a tentative D call TRBD1 (6 bases). V was clipped by 2 bases and J by 1 base, with 11 bases between them. Germline values: CDR1 SNHLY, CDR2 FYNNEI. The CDR3 spans 15 residues.

This chain joins TRBV6-2 or TRBV6-3 and TRBJ2-7; the match to TRBD1 covers 10 bases. Trimming removed 5 bases from V and 3 bases from J; junction bases left unmatched: 10. The CDR3 contains 16 residues. The germline V gene encodes CDR1 MNHEY and CDR2 SVGEGT. DNA of the CDR3: TGTGCCAGCAGTGGACCCGGGACAGGGGCCCTCTACGAGCAGTACTTC. Its translation: CASSGPGTGALYEQYF.

The chain employs TRBV12-5 and TRBJ1-6; D possibly corresponds to TRBD1 (6 bases). From germline, CDR1 is LGHNT and CDR2 FRNRAP. The CDR3 contains 14 residues. With 5 bases removed from V and 7 bases from J, the gap between germline ends came to 12 bases. The CDR3 region is CASGRTETNSPLHF. The CDR3 DNA is TGTGCTAGTGGTCGGACAGAGACCAATTCACCCCTCCACTTT.

This chain connects TRBV19 to TRBJ1-2; TRBD1 agrees at 7 bases. Germline lookup yields CDR1 LNHDA and CDR2 SQIVND (reference sequence). Trimming at V came to 4 bases and at J to 4 bases, leaving 3 bases not matched to a gene. This CDR3 spans 13 amino acids. The CDR3 protein is CASSRQGVYGYTF. The CDR3 DNA reads as TGTGCCAGTAGTAGACAGGGTGTCTATGGCTACACCTTC.